This TCR beta chain stems from a study of cytomegalovirus exposure and HLA in healthy donors. The PCR had 60 Vbeta and 13 Jbeta primers. Assay used: immunoSEQ multiplex PCR; TCRdb lists only in-frame clones, some missing. The sample gives 180,000 or so clones, roughly 76% of which show up once; approximately 5% is in the top ten. CDR3 size: 16 residues. V lost 4 bases and J lost 4; bases outside the gene matches: 6. The V gene's germline CDR1 is SGHRS and CDR2 YFSETQ. Details on this clone: Its specificity is unknown.

General study results and limits: Clonal expansion, a later analysis showed, was greater in HLA-associated TCR beta chains than in equally common others. A missense DCLRE1C variant was associated with V- and J-gene trimming of TCR beta chains in a later analysis, and an independent cohort replicated the association.

The sequence was obtained from a young woman in good health and CMV-seropositive. The sample comprised PBMCs. The V call is TRBV5-1, the J call TRBJ2-2; 11 bases are shared with TRBD2. CDR3 DNA: TGCGCCAGCAGCGTCCTAGCGGGGGGCCGCACCGGGGAGCTGTTTTTT. Protein sequence: CASSVLAGGRTGELFF.